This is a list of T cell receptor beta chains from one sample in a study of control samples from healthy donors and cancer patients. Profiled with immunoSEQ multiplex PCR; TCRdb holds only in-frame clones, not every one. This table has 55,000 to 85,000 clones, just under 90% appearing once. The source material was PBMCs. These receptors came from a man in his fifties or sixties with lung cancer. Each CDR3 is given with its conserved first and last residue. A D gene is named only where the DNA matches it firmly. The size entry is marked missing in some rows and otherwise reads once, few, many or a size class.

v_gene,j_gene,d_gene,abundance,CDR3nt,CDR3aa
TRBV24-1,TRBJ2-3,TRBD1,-,TGTGCCACCAGTGATCCGGGACAGGGAAAAGATACGCAGTATTTT,CATSDPGQGKDTQYF
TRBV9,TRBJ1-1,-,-,TGTGCCAGCAGCGTAGTTGGGACTGAAGCTTTCTTT,CASSVVGTEAFF
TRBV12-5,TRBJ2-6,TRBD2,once,TGTGCTAGTGGTTTGGTTGCTTTCTCCGGGGGACTAGGGGCTGGGGCCAACGTCCTGACTTTC,CASGLVAFSGGLGAGANVLTF
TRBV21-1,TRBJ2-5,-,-,TGTGCCAGCAGCAAATTAAGAGGCAGGGGACTTGGTGCAGAGACCCAGTACTTC,CASSKLRGRGLGAETQYF
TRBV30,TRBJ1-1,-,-,TGTGCGGGGGGGAGAACTGAAGCTTTCTTT,CAGGRTEAFF
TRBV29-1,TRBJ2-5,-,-,TGCAGCGTTGAGGACAGAGAAGAGACCCAGTACTTC,CSVEDREETQYF
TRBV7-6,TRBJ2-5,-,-,TGTGCCAGCAGCTTAGGTGCGGGACACCAAGAGACCCAGTACTTC,CASSLGAGHQETQYF
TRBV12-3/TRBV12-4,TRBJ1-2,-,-,TGTGCCAGCAGTGCAGGGGACTATGGCTACACCTTC,CASSAGDYGYTF
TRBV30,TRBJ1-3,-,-,TGTGCCTGGAGTGTAGTCTCTGGAAACACCATATATTTT,CAWSVVSGNTIYF
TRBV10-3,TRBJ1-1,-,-,TGTGCCATCAGTGGTCCAGGGATGAACACTGAAGCTTTCTTT,CAISGPGMNTEAFF
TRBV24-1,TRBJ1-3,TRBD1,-,TGTGCCACCAGTGATTTGGACAGGGAGACCTCTGGAAACACCATATATTTT,CATSDLDRETSGNTIYF
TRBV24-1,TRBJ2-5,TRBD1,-,TGTGCCACCAGTGATTTGGGGCAGGGGGAGAGAAAGACCCAGTACTTC,CATSDLGQGERKTQYF
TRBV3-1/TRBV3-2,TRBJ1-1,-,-,TGTGCCAGCAGCCAAGAGGGACACTGGGTAACTGAAGCTTTCTTT,CASSQEGHWVTEAFF